This T cell receptor beta chain was observed in a study of T cell repertoires in cytomegalovirus infection. Overall study: CMV infection and matching HLA type were both indicated by public TCR beta signatures. Overall study findings and caveats: CMV-specific HLA-C-restricted TCR beta clonotypes dominated the ex vivo response.

The CDR3 is 14 amino acids. Trimming took 5 bases from V and 0 from J, leaving 8 bases between them. Germline CDR1 MNHEY, CDR2 SVGEGT. This clonotype was counted between two and nine times. Its antigen is unidentified. Using its own MiXCR run on the reads, TCRdb lists one record per CDR3 protein. The table includes 85,000 to 130,000 distinct CDR3 sequences, 20% to 25% detected once. The chain carries TRBV6-2 or TRBV6-3 and TRBJ2-1; D tentatively reads TRBD1 or TRBD2 (5 bases each). The source is a human donor in good health (CMV status not recorded). Some clones in this sample may be carry-over from other donors' samples. The sequenced sample was CD8+ T cells from PBMCs. This chain's CDR3 is CASSGDGSYNEQFF. The DNA for the CDR3 is TGTGCCAGCAGTGGGGACGGCTCCTACAATGAGCAGTTCTTC.